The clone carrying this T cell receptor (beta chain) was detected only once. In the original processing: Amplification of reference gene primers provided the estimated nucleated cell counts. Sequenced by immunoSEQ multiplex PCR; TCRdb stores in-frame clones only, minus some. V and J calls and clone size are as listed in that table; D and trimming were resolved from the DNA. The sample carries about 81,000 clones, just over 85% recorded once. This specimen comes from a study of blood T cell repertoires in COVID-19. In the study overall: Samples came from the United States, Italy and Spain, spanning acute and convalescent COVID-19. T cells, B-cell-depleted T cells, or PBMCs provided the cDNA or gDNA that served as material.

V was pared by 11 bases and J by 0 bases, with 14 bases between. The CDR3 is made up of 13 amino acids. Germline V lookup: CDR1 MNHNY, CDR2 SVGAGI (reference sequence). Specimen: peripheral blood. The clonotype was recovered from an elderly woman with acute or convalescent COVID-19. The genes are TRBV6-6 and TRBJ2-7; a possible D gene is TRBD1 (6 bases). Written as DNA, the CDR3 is TGTGCCGTAGGGGCAGGGGCCTCCTACGAGCAGTACTTC. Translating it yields CAVGAGASYEQYF.